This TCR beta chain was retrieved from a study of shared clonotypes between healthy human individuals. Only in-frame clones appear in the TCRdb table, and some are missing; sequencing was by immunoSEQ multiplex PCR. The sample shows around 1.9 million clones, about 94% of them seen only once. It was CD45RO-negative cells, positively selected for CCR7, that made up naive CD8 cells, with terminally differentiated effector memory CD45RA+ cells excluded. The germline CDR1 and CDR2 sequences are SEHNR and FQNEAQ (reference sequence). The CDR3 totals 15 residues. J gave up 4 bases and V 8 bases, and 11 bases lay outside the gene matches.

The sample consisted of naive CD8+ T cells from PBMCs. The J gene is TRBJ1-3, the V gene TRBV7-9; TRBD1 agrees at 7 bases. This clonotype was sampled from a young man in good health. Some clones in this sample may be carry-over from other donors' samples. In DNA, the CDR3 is TGTGCCAGCCGATCCTTCCCGGACAGGGGAAACACCATATATTTT. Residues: CASRSFPDRGNTIYF.